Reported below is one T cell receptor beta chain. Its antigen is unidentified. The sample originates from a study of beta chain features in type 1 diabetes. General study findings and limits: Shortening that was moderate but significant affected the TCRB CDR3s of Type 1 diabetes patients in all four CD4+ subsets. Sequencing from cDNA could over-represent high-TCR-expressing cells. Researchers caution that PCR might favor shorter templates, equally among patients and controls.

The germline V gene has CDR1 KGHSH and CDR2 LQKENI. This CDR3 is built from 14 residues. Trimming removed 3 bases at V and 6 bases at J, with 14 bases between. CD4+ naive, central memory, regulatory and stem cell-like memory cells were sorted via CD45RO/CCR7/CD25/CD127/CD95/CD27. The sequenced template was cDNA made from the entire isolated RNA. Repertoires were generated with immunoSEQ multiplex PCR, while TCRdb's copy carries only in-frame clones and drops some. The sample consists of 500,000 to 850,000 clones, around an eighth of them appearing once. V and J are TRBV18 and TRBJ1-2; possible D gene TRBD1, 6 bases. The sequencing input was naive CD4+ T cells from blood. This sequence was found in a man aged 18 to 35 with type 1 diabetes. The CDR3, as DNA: TGTGCCAGCTCACCCATAATAGGGGGGGATGGCTACACCTTC. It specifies CASSPIIGGDGYTF. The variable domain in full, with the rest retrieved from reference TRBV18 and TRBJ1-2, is NAGVMQNPRHLVRRRGQEARLRCSPMKGHSHVYWYRQLPEEGLKFMVYLQKENIIDESGMPKERFSAEFPKEGPSILRIQQVVRGDSAAYFCASSPIIGGDGYTFGSGTRLTVV.